This TCR beta chain was sequenced for a study of cytotoxic CD8 clonotypes in ibrutinib-treated CLL. Sequencing was performed with immunoSEQ multiplex PCR; in TCRdb, only in-frame clones are kept and a portion is missing. This sample has 25,000 to 30,000 clones; about three quarters occur once, and the top ten carry about 53%. V was cut by 2 bases and J by 4 bases, with 6 bases left in between. CDR3 length: 14 amino acids. Germline V gene lookup returns CDR1 SGHVS and CDR2 FQNEAQ. This TCR came from a human donor with chronic lymphocytic leukemia. The chain links TRBV7-8 to TRBJ1-6; D might be TRBD1 (5 bases). The specimen comprised PBMCs, sampled after 24 months of ibrutinib treatment. CDR3 region: CASSLRGYNSPLHF. In DNA form, the CDR3 reads TGTGCCAGCAGCTTAAGGGGTTATAATTCACCCCTCCACTTT.